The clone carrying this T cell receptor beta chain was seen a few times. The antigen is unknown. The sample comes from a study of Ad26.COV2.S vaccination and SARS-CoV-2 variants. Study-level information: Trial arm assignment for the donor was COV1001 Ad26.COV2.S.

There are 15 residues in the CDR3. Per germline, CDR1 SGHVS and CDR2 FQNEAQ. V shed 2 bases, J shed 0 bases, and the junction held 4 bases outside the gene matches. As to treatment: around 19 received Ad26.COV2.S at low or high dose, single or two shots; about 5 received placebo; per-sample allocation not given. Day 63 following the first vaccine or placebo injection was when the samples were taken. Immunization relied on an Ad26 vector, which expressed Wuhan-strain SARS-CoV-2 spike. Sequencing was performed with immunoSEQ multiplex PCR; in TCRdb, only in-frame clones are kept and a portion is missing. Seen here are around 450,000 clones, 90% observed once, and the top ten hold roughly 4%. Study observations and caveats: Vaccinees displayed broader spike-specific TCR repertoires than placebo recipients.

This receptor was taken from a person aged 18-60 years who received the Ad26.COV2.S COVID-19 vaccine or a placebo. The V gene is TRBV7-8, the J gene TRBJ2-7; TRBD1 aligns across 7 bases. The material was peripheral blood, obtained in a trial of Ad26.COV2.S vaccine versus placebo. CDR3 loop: CASSLSAGGSYEQYF. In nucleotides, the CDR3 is TGTGCCAGCAGCTTATCGGCAGGGGGCTCCTACGAGCAGTACTTC.